The subject of this entry is one T cell receptor (beta chain). This sample was included in a study of CD8+ T cells in alopecia areata. Described treatment: oral pan-JAK inhibitor, 5-10 mg twice daily. Once RNA had been extracted, it was reverse transcribed into cDNA to act as the sequencing template. Method: immunoSEQ multiplex PCR; TCRdb's copy keeps in-frame clones and lacks some. Of about 190,000 clones listed, 60% to 70% are singletons. Sequencing was performed on CD4+ T cells sorted from blood, taken at week 4, from a patient treated with tofacitinib. This sequence originates from a human donor with alopecia areata.

The CDR3 DNA reads TGCAGCGTTGAGACAAACAGCGGAGAGACCCAGTACTTC. Translation gives CSVETNSGETQYF. The V and J genes are TRBV29-1 and TRBJ2-5, with D perhaps matching TRBD2 (5 bases). Germline-derived CDR1 and CDR2 are SQVTM and ANQGSEA. This CDR3 is built from 13 residues. V was shortened by 3 bases and J by 4 bases, with 12 bases between the two germline ends. The variable domain in full, completed from reference TRBV29-1 and TRBJ2-5, reads SAVISQKPSRDICQRGTSLTIQCQVDSQVTMMFWYRQQPGQSLTLIATANQGSEATYESGFVIDKFPISRPNLTFSTLTVSNMSPEDSSIYLCSVETNSGETQYFGPGTRLLVL.